This T cell receptor (beta chain) was captured in a study of blood T cell repertoires in COVID-19. At the level of the study: Researchers got acute and convalescent COVID-19 samples from the United States, Italy and Spain.

This CDR3 spans 14 amino acids. The germline CDR1 and CDR2 sequences are MNHNY and SVGAGI (reference sequence). After removal of 4 bases from V and 9 bases from J, the junction contained 9 bases not matched to a gene. Methods used by the authors: Amplification of reference gene primers was used by the study to estimate nucleated cell counts. This table comes from immunoSEQ multiplex PCR, and its TCRdb copy is limited to in-frame clones, with some not included. For V, J and clone size, that table is used; D and trimming come from the DNA. The sample shows fewer than 250,000 clones, approximately 91% of them seen only once.

The sample taken for sequencing was peripheral blood. The rearrangement joins TRBV6-6 to TRBJ2-1; 7 nucleotides align to TRBD2. This receptor was taken from a man in his 60s who had recovered from COVID-19. The CDR3 bases are TGTGCCAGCAGTTCCCTCCGTACTAGCGCTGAGCAGTTCTTC. It codes for CASSSLRTSAEQFF.